Described below is a single T cell receptor (beta chain) sequence and its context. Antigen specificity is unknown. These data belong to a study of Ad26.COV2.S vaccination and SARS-CoV-2 variants. Across the study: Ad26.COV2.S given intramuscularly, once or twice 56 days apart.

V gave up 5 bases and J gave up 10 bases; unmatched junction bases: 17. The CDR3 spans 16 residues. Germline V lookup: CDR1 LNHDA, CDR2 SQIVND (reference sequence). The treatment is: 15 to 20 received Ad26.COV2.S at low or high dose, single or two shots; 5 received placebo; per-sample allocation not given. Repertoires come from day 63 after the first vaccine or placebo injection. Sequencing used immunoSEQ multiplex PCR; TCRdb keeps in-frame clones, though not all of them. Of around 420,000 clones listed, approximately 88% are singletons. Study-wide results and limits: Possibly, TCR breadth and depth analyses underestimated total T cell responses.

Sequenced material: peripheral blood, taken in a trial of Ad26.COV2.S vaccine versus placebo. This rearrangement joins TRBV19 to TRBJ2-1; 7 bases agree with TRBD2. This sequence originates from a person between 18 and 60 years old who received the Ad26.COV2.S COVID-19 vaccine or a placebo. CDR3 sequence (DNA): TGTGCCAGTAGTGGCGAAGAGGGGACTAAGCCGGGGGAGCAGTTCTTC. Its protein is CASSGEEGTKPGEQFF.